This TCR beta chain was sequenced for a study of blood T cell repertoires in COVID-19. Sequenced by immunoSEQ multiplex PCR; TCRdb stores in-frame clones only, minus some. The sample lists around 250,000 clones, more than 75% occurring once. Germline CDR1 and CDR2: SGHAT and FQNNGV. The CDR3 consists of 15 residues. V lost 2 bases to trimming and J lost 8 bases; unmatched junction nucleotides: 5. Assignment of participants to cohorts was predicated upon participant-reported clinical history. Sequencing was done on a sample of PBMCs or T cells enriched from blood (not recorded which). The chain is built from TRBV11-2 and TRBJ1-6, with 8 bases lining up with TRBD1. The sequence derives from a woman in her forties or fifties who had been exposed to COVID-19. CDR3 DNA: TGTGCCAGCAGCTTAACACAGGGGGGCTATTCACCCCTCCACTTT. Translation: CASSLTQGGYSPLHF.